This TCR beta chain emerged from a study of CD4 T cells in relation to SARS-CoV-2 and coronaviruses. V was trimmed by 2 bases and J by 9 bases, leaving 14 bases between them. Germline V CDR1 and CDR2: MGHDK, SYGVNS. The CDR3 is 15 amino acids. Produced via immunoSEQ multiplex PCR; TCRdb's table is partial and in-frame only. Among over 15,000 clones listed, about 70% were seen once. Comment on this clone: Its antigen is as yet unknown.

CD4+ T cells from unexposed donors were obtained before the COVID-19 pandemic (2011-2018). After more than eight days of culture, CD4+ T cells were isolated. This sequence originates from a human donor in good health. The V gene is TRBV25-1, the J gene TRBJ1-6; perhaps TRBD1 as D (5 bases). Material: CD4+ T cells from PBMCs, cultured in vitro. This chain's CDR3 is CASSEEGVGGSPLHF. DNA of the CDR3: TGTGCCAGCAGTGAAGAAGGGGTTGGGGGTTCACCCCTCCACTTT. Drawing the rest from reference TRBV25-1 and TRBJ1-6, the complete variable domain is EADIYQTPRYLVIGTGKKITLECSQTMGHDKMYWYQQDPGMELHLIHYSYGVNSTEKGDLSSESTVSRIRTEHFPLTLESARPSHTSQYLCASSEEGVGGSPLHFGNGTRLTVT.